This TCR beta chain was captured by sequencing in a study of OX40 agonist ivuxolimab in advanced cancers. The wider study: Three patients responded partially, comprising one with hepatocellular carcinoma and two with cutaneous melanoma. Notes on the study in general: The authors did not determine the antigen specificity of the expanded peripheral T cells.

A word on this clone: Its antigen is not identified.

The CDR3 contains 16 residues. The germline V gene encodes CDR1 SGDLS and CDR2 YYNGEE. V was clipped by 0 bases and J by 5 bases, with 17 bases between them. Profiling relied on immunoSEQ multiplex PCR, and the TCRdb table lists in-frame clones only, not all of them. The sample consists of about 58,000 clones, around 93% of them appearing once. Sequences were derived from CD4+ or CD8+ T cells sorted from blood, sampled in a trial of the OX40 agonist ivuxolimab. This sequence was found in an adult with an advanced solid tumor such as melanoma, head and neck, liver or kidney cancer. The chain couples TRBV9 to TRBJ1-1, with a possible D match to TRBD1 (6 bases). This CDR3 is CASSVGARGANTEAFF. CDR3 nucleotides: TGTGCCAGCAGCGTAGGAGCGCGGGGGGCGAATACTGAAGCTTTCTTT.